This T cell receptor (beta chain) stems from a study of human versus mouse CDR3 diversity and MHC coevolution. Germline V lookup: CDR1 SGHTA, CDR2 FQGNSA. This CDR3 has 15 amino acids. The V and J ends lost 1 base and 5 bases respectively, with 11 bases between them. Sequencing used immunoSEQ multiplex PCR; TCRdb keeps in-frame clones, though not all of them. The data contain tens of thousands of clones, roughly 95% of them singletons. The specimen was naive CD4+ T cells from blood. Specified subset: CD45RO-negative CD62L-positive naive CD4 T cells. The chain carries TRBV7-2 and TRBJ2-2; weak D call: TRBD1 (5 bases). This TCR came from a person aged 30 to 69 in good health. The chain's CDR3 is CASSLDRRTTGELFF. CDR3 coding DNA: TGTGCCAGCAGCTTAGACAGGAGAACGACCGGGGAGCTGTTTTTT.